A selection of T cell receptor beta chains follows, all from one sample in a study of blood T cell repertoires in COVID-19. Profiling relied on immunoSEQ multiplex PCR, and the TCRdb table lists in-frame clones only, not all of them. The data contain roughly 90,000 clones, over 75% of them seen just once; the ten biggest clones take up 9.5% to 15%. Sequencing used peripheral blood. The receptors originated from a human donor in a cohort sampled during active COVID-19. Both conserved end residues are part of each CDR3. Fields, in order: V gene, J gene, D gene, clone size, CDR3 protein, CDR3 DNA. The D gene is left open where the match is weak. The size entry is marked missing in some rows and otherwise reads once, few, many or a size class.

>TRBV2|TRBJ1-2|NA|NA
CASSDRPRNYGYTF
TGTGCCAGCAGTGATCGGCCTAGGAACTATGGCTACACCTTC
>TRBV7-2|TRBJ1-5|NA|few
CASSLGTVGQPQHF
TGTGCCAGCAGCTTAGGGACAGTTGGACAGCCCCAGCATTTT
>TRBV10-3|TRBJ2-1|TRBD2|NA
CAVQGGLAARAENEQFF
TGTGCCGTCCAGGGGGGACTAGCTGCTCGTGCGGAGAATGAGCAGTTCTTC
>TRBV6-1|TRBJ2-6|TRBD1|NA
CASSAKGTAAGANVLTF
TGTGCCAGCAGTGCGAAGGGGACAGCAGCTGGGGCCAACGTCCTGACTTTC
>TRBV7-8|TRBJ1-2|NA|NA
CASSFFSGTTHLTNYGYTF
TGTGCCAGCAGCTTTTTCTCCGGGACAACACACCTAACTAACTATGGCTACACCTTC
>TRBV6-6|TRBJ2-1|NA|NA
CASSPKEEQFF
TGTGCCAGCAGTCCGAAGGAGGAGCAGTTCTTC
>TRBV27|TRBJ2-5|NA|NA
CASSLWASRTQYF
TGTGCCAGCAGTTTATGGGCTTCGAGGACCCAGTACTTC
>TRBV7-2|TRBJ1-2|TRBD1|NA
CASSAKDRGGSYGYTF
TGTGCCAGCAGCGCAAAGGACAGGGGGGGCTCTTATGGCTACACCTTC
>TRBV6-6|TRBJ2-3|NA|NA
CASSYASNADTQYF
TGTGCCAGCAGTTACGCGTCGAATGCAGATACGCAGTATTTT
>TRBV14|TRBJ1-2|NA|NA
CASSQGQVIPYGYTF
TGTGCCAGCAGCCAAGGGCAAGTCATCCCCTATGGCTACACCTTC
>TRBV25-1|TRBJ2-2|NA|NA
CASSKTGTGELFF
TGTGCCAGCAGTAAGACAGGAACCGGGGAGCTGTTTTTT
>TRBV6-6|TRBJ2-5|TRBD2|NA
CASRTTSGGLQETQYF
TGTGCCAGCAGGACCACTAGCGGGGGGTTACAAGAGACCCAGTACTTC
>TRBV6-5|TRBJ1-2|NA|NA
CASTAAGNGYTF
TGTGCCAGCACCGCTGCAGGGAATGGCTACACCTTC
>TRBV7-2|TRBJ2-7|NA|few
CASSFRGYEQYF
TGTGCCAGCAGCTTCCGGGGCTACGAGCAGTACTTC
>TRBV7-6|TRBJ2-2|TRBD1|NA
CASSDRDRPTGELFF
TGTGCCAGCAGCGACCGGGACAGGCCTACCGGGGAGCTGTTTTTT
>TRBV11-2|TRBJ2-5|NA|NA
CASSERSNLKETQYF
TGTGCCAGCAGCGAGCGGAGTAACCTTAAAGAGACCCAGTACTTC
>TRBV7-9|TRBJ1-4|NA|NA
CASSPLARTNEKLFF
TGTGCCAGCAGCCCCTTGGCCCGAACTAATGAAAAACTGTTTTTT
>TRBV6-5|TRBJ2-3|NA|NA
CATRISGSTDTQYF
TGTGCCACTCGGATAAGCGGGAGCACAGATACGCAGTATTTT
>TRBV25-1|TRBJ1-5|NA|NA
CASSAGGVNQPQHF
TGTGCCAGCAGTGCTGGGGGGGTCAATCAGCCCCAGCATTTT
>TRBV5-4|TRBJ2-1|TRBD1|NA
CASSPGGQGTNEQFF
TGTGCCAGCAGCCCCGGGGGACAGGGGACGAATGAGCAGTTCTTC
>TRBV5-1|TRBJ1-4|NA|NA
CASSLGGGRATNEKLFF
TGCGCCAGCAGCTTGGGAGGTGGCCGGGCAACTAATGAAAAACTGTTTTTT
>TRBV10-3|TRBJ2-7|NA|NA
CAISESSSGGSYEQYF
TGTGCCATCAGTGAGTCCTCTTCCGGGGGCTCCTACGAGCAGTACTTC
>TRBV4-1|TRBJ2-3|NA|NA
CASSQPDSAGTQYF
TGCGCCAGCAGCCAACCGGACAGTGCGGGTACGCAGTATTTT
>TRBV18|TRBJ2-1|TRBD2|NA
CASSRGTSVGHEQFF
TGTGCCAGCTCACGAGGGACTAGTGTGGGGCATGAGCAGTTCTTC
>TRBV19|TRBJ2-7|TRBD1|NA
CASSAVRDRGSHEQYF
TGTGCCAGTAGTGCTGTCCGGGACAGGGGGTCCCACGAGCAGTACTTC
>TRBV6-5|TRBJ1-1|NA|once
CASSWAENTEAFF
TGTGCCAGCAGTTGGGCAGAGAACACTGAAGCTTTCTTT
>TRBV29-1|TRBJ1-5|NA|few
CSVRDSWDGNQPQHF
TGCAGCGTCCGGGACTCCTGGGATGGCAATCAGCCCCAGCATTTT
>TRBV11-1|TRBJ2-1|NA|NA
CASSLHPRGSEQFF
TGTGCCAGCAGCTTACATCCGCGTGGGAGTGAGCAGTTCTTC